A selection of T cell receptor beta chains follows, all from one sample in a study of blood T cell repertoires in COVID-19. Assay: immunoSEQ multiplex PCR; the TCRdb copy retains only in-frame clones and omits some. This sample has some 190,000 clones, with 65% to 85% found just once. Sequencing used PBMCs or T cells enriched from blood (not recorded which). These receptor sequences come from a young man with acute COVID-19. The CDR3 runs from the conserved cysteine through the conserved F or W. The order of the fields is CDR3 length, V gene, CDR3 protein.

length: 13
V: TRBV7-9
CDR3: CASSLLPNYGYTF

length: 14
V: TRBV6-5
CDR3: CASSTDTWNYGYTF

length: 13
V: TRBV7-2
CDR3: CASSLVGQGLAFF

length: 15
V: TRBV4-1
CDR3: CASTPAGVDTGELFF

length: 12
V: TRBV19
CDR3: CASSIGGDTIYF

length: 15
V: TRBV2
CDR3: CASSPRGTGNTEAFF

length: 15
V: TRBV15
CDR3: CATSRGARNTGELFF

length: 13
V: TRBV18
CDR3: CASSPLSSYEQYF

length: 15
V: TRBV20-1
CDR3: CSASIDSATNEKLFF

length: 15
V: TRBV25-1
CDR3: CASSEFLGGANVLTF

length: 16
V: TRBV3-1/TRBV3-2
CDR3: CASSPDSTGSGDTQYF

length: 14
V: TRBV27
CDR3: CASSLGLGYNEQFF

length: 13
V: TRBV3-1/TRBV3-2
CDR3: CASSRDTSYEQYF

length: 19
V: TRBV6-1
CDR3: CASSEAGLAPTAGTDTQYF

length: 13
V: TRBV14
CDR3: CASSQVKGTEAFF

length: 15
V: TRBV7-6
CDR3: CASSLLAGGPDTQYF

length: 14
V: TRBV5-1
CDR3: CASSIQGSGNTIYF

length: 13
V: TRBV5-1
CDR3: CASSRGGSYEQYF

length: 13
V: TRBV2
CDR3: CASSERSVLEAFF

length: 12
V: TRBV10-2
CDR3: CASSQGGETQYF

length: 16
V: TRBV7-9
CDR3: CASSTRQGALTGELFF

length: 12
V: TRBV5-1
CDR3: CASSLDGNEQFF

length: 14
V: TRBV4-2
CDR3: CASSQDRQNYGYTF

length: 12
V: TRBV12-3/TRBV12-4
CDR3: CASNHQGSGYTF

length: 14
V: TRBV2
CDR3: CASSRQGGTTEAFF

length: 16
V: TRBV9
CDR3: CASSVSGTGLENTIYF

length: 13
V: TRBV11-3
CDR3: CASSFRRFDEQYF

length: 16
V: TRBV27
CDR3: CASSPQGTYGANVLTF

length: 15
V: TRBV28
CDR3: CASSPRGGDSSPLHF

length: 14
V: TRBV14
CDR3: CASSQHTGSSPLHF

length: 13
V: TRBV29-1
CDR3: CSVGLTNTGELFF

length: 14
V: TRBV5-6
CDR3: CASSLDRGPDTQYF

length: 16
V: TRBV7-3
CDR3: CASGSGTSGDTDTQYF

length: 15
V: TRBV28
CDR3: CASSYSGTSVYEQYF

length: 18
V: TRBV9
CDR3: CASTPTSGGPSNTGELFF

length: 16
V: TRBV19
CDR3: CASSIPTGVVGNEQFF

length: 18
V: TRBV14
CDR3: CASSQDWTSVYRTDTQYF

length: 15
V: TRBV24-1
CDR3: CAVGLAGESYNEQFF

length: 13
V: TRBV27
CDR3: CASSSGYTGELFF

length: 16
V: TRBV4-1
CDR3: CASSQDFIEGVEGYTF

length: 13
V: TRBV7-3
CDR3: CASSLLTGGEQYF

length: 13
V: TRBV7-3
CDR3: CASSTQGTGELFF

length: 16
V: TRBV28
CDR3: CASTRGGSSYNSPLHF

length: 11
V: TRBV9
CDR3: CASSSGVRYTF

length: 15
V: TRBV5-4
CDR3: CASKRDRGNNSPLHF

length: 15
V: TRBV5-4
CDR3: CASSLDRGSTYEQYF

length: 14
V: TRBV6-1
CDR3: CASSDRGRAGELFF

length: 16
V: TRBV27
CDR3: CASSQEQGDTRNTIYF

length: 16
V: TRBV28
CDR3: CASSSRRGGLNNEQFF

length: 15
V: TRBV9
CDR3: CASSPDRGRGTEAFF